The sequence of this T cell receptor beta chain was determined in a study of blood T cell repertoires in COVID-19. Study-level information: The origin of the acute and convalescent COVID-19 samples was the United States, Italy and Spain. Sources were T cells, B-cell-depleted T cells, or PBMCs; the material itself was cDNA or gDNA.

As handled by the study authors: Reference gene primer amplification gave estimated nucleated cell counts. Produced via immunoSEQ multiplex PCR; TCRdb's table is partial and in-frame only. The D gene and trimming were derived from the DNA, and the V and J assignments and clone size from that table. The sample consists of around 140,000 clones, less than 80% of them appearing once. Germline lookup yields CDR1 SGHAT and CDR2 FQNNGV. The CDR3 runs 15 residues. V shed 8 bases and J 2 bases; nucleotides not matched to a gene: 9. The rearrangement links TRBV11-2 to TRBJ2-1, with 7 bases fitting TRBD2. The sequenced sample consisted of peripheral blood. This sequence was found in a woman older than 75 with active or convalescent COVID-19. CDR3 DNA: TGTGCCAGCCGAAAGGTAGGACTAGCCTACAATGAGCAGTTCTTC. It translates to CASRKVGLAYNEQFF.